These 25 T cell receptor beta chains came from one sample sequenced in a study of blood T cells in healthy people across ages. A second about 7 to 11 cycle PCR used barcoded and J-beta primers. Using its own MiXCR run on the 5' RACE reads, TCRdb lists one record per CDR3 protein. The profile shows around 320,000 distinct CDR3 sequences, around 30% of them singletons. The specimen sequenced was blood. Receptors originate from a woman in her seventies in good health.

V and J are TRBV5-1 and TRBJ2-1, with TRBD2 as a possible D gene (5 bases). V was cut by 1 base and J by 8 bases, with 13 bases left in between. The CDR3 spans 14 residues. Per the germline V gene, CDR1 is SGHRS and CDR2 is YFSETQ. CDR3 nucleotide sequence: TGCGCCAGCAGCTTGCGACCGGCGGGTGATGAGCAGTTCTTC. Protein sequence: CASSLRPAGDEQFF.

This clonotype showed up just a few times. The rearrangement uses TRBV20-1 and TRBJ1-4; possibly TRBD1 for D (6 bases). V lost 7 bases and J lost 8, with 11 bases in between. CDR1 and CDR2 (germline): DFQATT, SNEGSKA (reference sequence). This CDR3 is 11 amino acids long. The CDR3 region has the DNA TGCAGTGGCCAAGGACAGGAAAAACTGTTTTTT. This codes for CSGQGQEKLFF.

This clonotype occurred a few times. The rearrangement links TRBV12-3 or TRBV12-4 to TRBJ2-1; TRBD2 matches 8 bases. The CDR3 is made up of 13 amino acids. V shed 6 bases and J 10 bases; nucleotides not matched to a gene: 8. The CDR3 loop is CASSYSAGEEQFF. The CDR3 nucleotides are TGTGCCAGCAGCTACTCAGCGGGAGAAGAGCAGTTCTTC.

This clonotype was seen a handful of times. The chain's CDR3 is CASSLQVWNNSPLHF. CDR3 nucleotides: TGTGCCAGCAGCCTACAGGTCTGGAATAATTCACCCCTCCACTTT. This chain uses TRBV7-3 with TRBJ1-6; D perhaps matches TRBD1 (5 bases). This CDR3 comprises 15 residues. Trimming pared 5 bases from V and 5 bases from J, leaving 13 bases between. Germline CDR1 is SGHTA and CDR2 is FQGTGA.

This clonotype was recorded at least ten times. The chain couples TRBV20-1 to TRBJ2-5, with TRBD2 as a possible D gene (7 bases). Germline CDR1 reads DFQATT; CDR2 reads SNEGSKA (reference sequence). This CDR3 has 14 residues. The V gene lost 7 bases and the J gene lost 3 bases, with 18 bases spanning the gap. As DNA, the CDR3 is TGCAGTGTAAAGAAGGGGGGGGCCGAAGAGACCCAGTACTTC. Its translation is CSVKKGGAEETQYF.

This clonotype was recorded a few times. The chain carries TRBV12-3 or TRBV12-4 and TRBJ2-3, with TRBD2 matching 11 bases. CDR3 size: 16 residues. The J segment lost 6 bases and the V segment lost 5 bases, leaving 10 bases of the junction unmatched. The CDR3 sequence is CASSRRLAGRSDTQYF. CDR3 in DNA: TGTGCCAGCAGTCGACGACTAGCGGGAAGGTCGGATACGCAGTATTTT.

This clonotype came up a few times. This chain links TRBV28 with TRBJ2-2; D is unresolved. Trimming took 2 bases from V and 1 from J, leaving 5 bases between them. CDR1 and CDR2 (germline): MDHEN, SYDVKM. This CDR3 has 14 residues. Here the CDR3 DNA reads TGTGCCAGCAGTTTAAAGGTGAACACCGGGGAGCTGTTTTTT. Translation: CASSLKVNTGELFF.

This clonotype was recorded a few times. The J gene is TRBJ2-7, the V gene TRBV9; D is perhaps TRBD2 (5 bases). V lost 0 bases, J lost 4 bases, and 11 bases lay in between. The CDR3 has 14 residues. The germline gives CDR1 SGDLS, CDR2 YYNGEE. CDR3 sequence: CASSVEGSFYEQYF. CDR3 nucleotide sequence: TGTGCCAGCAGCGTAGAAGGGAGTTTTTACGAGCAGTACTTC.

This clonotype showed up many times. The rearrangement joins TRBV20-1 to TRBJ1-2; TRBD1 might be the D (6 bases). V was shortened by 6 bases and J by 5 bases, with 19 bases between the two germline ends. The CDR3 runs to 14 residues. Germline V CDR1 and CDR2: DFQATT, SNEGSKA (reference sequence). This CDR3 reads CSAWVDSVTYGYTF. CDR3 DNA: TGCAGTGCATGGGTGGACAGTGTTACTTATGGCTACACCTTC.

The CDR3 DNA reads TGTGCCAGTAGTTCCTTGCCTCCGGGTCAGCAGTACTTC. This gives the protein CASSSLPPGQQYF. The chain recombines TRBV19 with TRBJ2-5, with D uncertain. With 5 bases removed from V and 11 bases from J, the gap between germline ends came to 18 bases. There are 13 residues in the CDR3. Per germline, CDR1 LNHDA and CDR2 SQIVND (reference sequence).

This clonotype was picked up many times. V gene TRBV18 combines with J gene TRBJ2-7; 8 bases fit TRBD2. The germline CDR1 and CDR2 sequences are KGHSH and LQKENI. This CDR3 is built from 14 residues. V shed 3 bases, J shed 4 bases, and the junction held 5 bases outside the gene matches. As DNA, the CDR3 is TGTGCCAGCTCACCGGGACTAGTATCGTACGAGCAGTACTTC. It specifies CASSPGLVSYEQYF.

The chain combines TRBV7-9 with TRBJ1-4, with 7 bases identical to TRBD1. V trimming: 6 bases; J trimming: 3 bases; junction bases outside the gene matches: 4. Germline values: CDR1 SEHNR, CDR2 FQNEAQ (reference sequence). This CDR3 is 14 amino acids long. The CDR3 reads CASRGGTANEKLFF. The DNA of the CDR3 is TGTGCCAGCAGAGGGGGCACGGCTAATGAAAAACTGTTTTTT.

This clonotype was seen repeatedly, ten times or more. The gene calls are TRBV28 and TRBJ2-1; the D gene is possibly TRBD1 (5 bases). The CDR3 runs to 10 residues. V shed 8 bases and J shed 10 bases, with 9 bases lying between them. Germline loops: CDR1 MDHEN, CDR2 SYDVKM. Here the CDR3 DNA reads TGTGCCAGCGGGGCTCGCGAGCAGTTCTTC. Amino acid sequence: CASGAREQFF.

The chain employs TRBV27 and TRBJ1-2; a weak D match, TRBD1 (5 bases). V was trimmed by 2 bases and J by 4 bases, leaving 11 bases between them. Germline CDR1 and CDR2: MNHEY and SMNVEV (reference sequence). CDR3 size: 14 residues. Here the CDR3 reads CASSLGGVAYGYTF. The CDR3 DNA reads as TGTGCCAGCAGTTTAGGAGGGGTCGCCTATGGCTACACCTTC.

This clonotype was recorded only once. The chain is built from TRBV20-1 and TRBJ1-6; no firm D call. V was clipped by 3 bases and J by 11 bases, with 14 bases between them. The CDR3 length is 13 residues. CDR1 DFQATT and CDR2 SNEGSKA come from the germline V gene (reference sequence). CDR3 region: CSARAQSNTPLHF. The CDR3 coding sequence is TGCAGTGCTAGGGCCCAGAGCAATACACCCCTCCACTTT.

The chain employs TRBV2 and TRBJ2-7; D is ambiguous. CDR3 length: 14 amino acids. Per germline, CDR1 SNHLY and CDR2 FYNNEI. The V and J ends lost 2 bases and 1 base respectively, with 9 bases between them. The CDR3 nucleotides read TGTGCCAGCAGTGAACAAGGAATTTCCTACGAGCAGTACTTC. Translating it yields CASSEQGISYEQYF.

In this sample, this clonotype turned up many times. The chain employs TRBV4-2 and TRBJ1-4, with TRBD1 identical over 8 bases. The V gene end was trimmed by 4 bases and the J gene end by 0 bases; junction bases not matched to a gene: 19. This CDR3 is built from 21 residues. Germline values: CDR1 LGHNA, CDR2 YNFKEQ. Here the CDR3 reads CASSRKLARGGQDATNEKLFF. The CDR3 DNA follows: TGTGCCAGCAGCCGAAAGCTGGCCCGGGGGGGACAGGATGCAACTAATGAAAAACTGTTTTTT.

The chain employs TRBV18 and TRBJ1-1; D ambiguous. The V end lost 3 bases, the J end lost 5 bases, and 13 bases lay between the germline ends. This CDR3 is built from 14 residues. Germline V gene lookup returns CDR1 KGHSH and CDR2 LQKENI. CDR3 in amino acids: CASSPGQRRTEAFF. CDR3 nucleotides: TGTGCCAGCTCACCTGGTCAGCGAAGGACTGAAGCTTTCTTT.

This clonotype was found many times. The V call is TRBV27, the J call TRBJ2-6; 7 nucleotides align to TRBD2. After removal of 5 bases from V and 0 bases from J, the junction contained 10 bases not matched to a gene. This CDR3 is 18 amino acids long. Germline V gene lookup returns CDR1 MNHEY and CDR2 SMNVEV (reference sequence). The CDR3 sequence: CASSPREGASSGANVLTF. CDR3 sequence (DNA): TGTGCCAGCAGTCCAAGGGAGGGCGCAAGCTCTGGGGCCAACGTCCTGACTTTC.

This clonotype was counted ten times or more. V is TRBV29-1 and J is TRBJ2-5; no reliable D call. V dropped 7 bases and J dropped 1 base, with 10 bases sitting between them. CDR1 is SQVTM, CDR2 ANQGSEA, per germline. The CDR3 extends over 12 amino acids. CDR3 residues: CSGRVAQETQYF. For the CDR3, the DNA is TGCAGCGGACGGGTGGCCCAAGAGACCCAGTACTTC.

V gene TRBV20-1 combines with J gene TRBJ2-2; D is perhaps TRBD1 or TRBD2 (5 bases each). Trimming left V 2 bases short and J 6 bases short, with 10 bases between. CDR1 is DFQATT, CDR2 SNEGSKA, per germline (reference sequence). This CDR3 contains 13 residues. The CDR3 here is CSARRQGPGELFF. DNA for the CDR3: TGCAGTGCTAGACGTCAGGGACCCGGGGAGCTGTTTTTT.

The V gene is TRBV7-9, the J gene TRBJ2-5; D is unresolved. This CDR3 spans 16 amino acids. Germline V CDR1 and CDR2: SEHNR, FQNEAQ (reference sequence). Deletions cut 5 bases from V and 1 base from J, with 17 bases between. For the CDR3, the DNA is TGTGCCAGCAGCCTCATGGTGGAGACAACCCAAGAGACCCAGTACTTC. As protein: CASSLMVETTQETQYF.

The chain carries TRBV6-1 and TRBJ1-1; D possibly corresponds to TRBD1 (6 bases). Germline V lookup: CDR1 MNHNS, CDR2 SASEGT. V was cut by 7 bases and J by 5 bases, with 17 bases left in between. This CDR3 region has 14 residues. The CDR3 DNA reads TGTGCCAGCATTCCCTCACGGGGGCAGACTGAAGCTTTCTTT. This gives the protein CASIPSRGQTEAFF.

The V call is TRBV20-1, the J call TRBJ2-5, with 7 bases identical to TRBD2. Germline-derived CDR1 and CDR2 are DFQATT and SNEGSKA (reference sequence). The CDR3 covers 14 residues. The J segment lost 3 bases and the V segment lost 2 bases, leaving 6 bases of the junction unmatched. The CDR3 region is CSARIPAGEETQYF. The CDR3, as DNA: TGCAGTGCTAGAATCCCTGCGGGAGAAGAGACCCAGTACTTC.

CDR3 loop: CASGAIAGTLEQYF. For the CDR3, the DNA is TGTGCCAGCGGAGCCATAGCGGGAACTCTCGAGCAGTACTTC. The rearrangement uses TRBV6-2 or TRBV6-3 and TRBJ2-7; TRBD2 matches at 8 bases. Per the germline V gene, CDR1 is MNHEY and CDR2 is SVGEGT. This CDR3 is 14 amino acids long. The V segment lost 8 bases and the J segment 6 bases; nucleotides outside the gene matches: 12.